This T cell receptor (beta chain) was retrieved from a study of T cells in Graves' hyperthyroidism and ophthalmopathy. Across 18 months, stable Graves' hyperthyroidism was marked by no progression to ophthalmopathy. Exclusions: uncontrolled infection, other autoimmune disease, pregnancy, lactation. In making diagnoses, clinical symptoms, serum thyroxine and TRAb, thyroid ultrasound and orbital computed tomography were all used. The authors took PBMCs from roughly 9.7 ml fresh peripheral blood. This clonotype was recorded a few times. The CDR3 has 16 residues. With 7 bases removed from V and 3 bases from J, the gap between germline ends came to 22 bases. Authors of the study amplified TCR beta CDR3 regions from RNA transcripts. The HTBI primer set served for first-round RT-PCR of the TCR CDR3. TCRdb analysed the multiplex PCR reads with MiXCR anew, one entry per CDR3 protein. The table has about 420,000 distinct CDR3 sequences, 12% to 15% seen once.

The chain uses TRBV12-3 or TRBV12-4 and TRBJ2-7; D possibly corresponds to TRBD2 (6 bases). The receptor was derived from a young woman with Graves' hyperthyroidism. The sample comprised blood. The chain's CDR3 is CASTLLIGGTYYEQYF. In nucleotides, the CDR3 is TGTGCCAGCACCTTGCTGATCGGCGGGACCTACTACGAGCAGTACTTC.